This T cell receptor beta chain was found in a study of T cells in Graves' hyperthyroidism and ophthalmopathy. Whole-study context: Before any treatment, at initial diagnosis, peripheral blood was collected.

This clonotype was found many times. Using RNA transcripts as the source, TCR beta CDR3 regions were amplified. TCR CDR3 regions were first amplified by RT-PCR with HTBI primers. TCRdb re-called the multiplex PCR reads through MiXCR, storing one row per CDR3 protein. The top ten hold 3.5% to 4% of the sample, which has 350,000 to 400,000 distinct CDR3 sequences, about 18% seen once. The CDR3 runs 14 residues. Trimming removed 5 bases from V and 3 bases from J, with 11 bases in between. Germline V lookup: CDR1 LNHDA, CDR2 SQIVND (reference sequence). These patients, aged 18 to 65, had recently diagnosed hyperthyroidism lasting under 2 months. The study based diagnoses on clinical symptoms, serum thyroxine and TRAb, thyroid ultrasound and orbital computed tomography. This sample holds PBMCs from 9.5 to 10 ml fresh peripheral blood.

The receptor was isolated from a woman under 30 with Graves' hyperthyroidism. The genes are TRBV19 and TRBJ2-4; D might be TRBD1 or TRBD2, each matching 5 bases. The source material was blood. CDR3 loop: CASSEGRFKNIQYF. CDR3 in DNA: TGTGCCAGTAGTGAGGGACGGTTCAAAAACATTCAGTACTTC.